The following is a T cell receptor (beta chain) sequence with its context. Antigen specificity is unknown. The data originate from a study of cytomegalovirus exposure and HLA in healthy donors. Study conclusions and caveats: In a later analysis, V- and J-gene trimming of beta chains associated with a DCLRE1C missense variant, replicated independently.

Trimming cost V 0 bases and J 2 bases, with 11 bases left between them. This CDR3 has 15 amino acids. The germline V gene has CDR1 LGHNA and CDR2 YSLEER. Primers included in the PCR were 60 Vbeta and 13 Jbeta primers. Clones were read by immunoSEQ multiplex PCR, and TCRdb kept only the in-frame ones, dropping some. The table lists 90,000 to 150,000 clones, around 80% of them singletons. The TCR was taken from a man aged 50-60 years in good health and CMV-seronegative. The rearrangement links TRBV4-3 to TRBJ2-7; a weak D match, TRBD2 (5 bases). Sequencing used PBMCs. As DNA, the CDR3 is TGCGCCAGCAGCCAAGAAGTAGCGTATACCTACGAGCAGTACTTC. Translation: CASSQEVAYTYEQYF.